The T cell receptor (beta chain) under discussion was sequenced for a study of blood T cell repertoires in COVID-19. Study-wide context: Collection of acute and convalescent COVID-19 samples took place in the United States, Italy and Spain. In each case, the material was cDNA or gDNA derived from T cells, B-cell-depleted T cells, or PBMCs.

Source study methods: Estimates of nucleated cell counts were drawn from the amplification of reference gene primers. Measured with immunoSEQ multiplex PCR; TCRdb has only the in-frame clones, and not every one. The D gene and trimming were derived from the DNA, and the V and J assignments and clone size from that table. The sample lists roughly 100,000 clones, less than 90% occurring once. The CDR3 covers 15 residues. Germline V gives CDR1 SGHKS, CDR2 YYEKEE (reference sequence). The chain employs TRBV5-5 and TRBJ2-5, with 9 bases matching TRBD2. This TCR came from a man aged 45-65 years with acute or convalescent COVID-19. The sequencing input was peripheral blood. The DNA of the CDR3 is TGTGAAGAAAGGTGGCTAGCGGGGTACCAAGAGACCCAGTACTTC. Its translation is CEERWLAGYQETQYF.